This TCR beta chain was recorded in a study of cytomegalovirus exposure and HLA in healthy donors. CDR3 length: 15 residues. Germline loops: CDR1 SGHDT, CDR2 YYEEEE. Trimming stripped 6 bases from V and 1 base from J, with 17 bases between. This PCR relied on a set of 60 Vbeta primers and 13 Jbeta primers. The assay was immunoSEQ multiplex PCR, and TCRdb's table has in-frame clones only and misses some. The sample data list 45,000 to 55,000 clones. This receptor was identified in a woman between 50 and 59 years old in good health and CMV-seropositive. V is TRBV5-6 and J is TRBJ2-7; possibly TRBD2 for D (7 bases). Sequences were obtained from PBMCs. The CDR3 DNA is TGTGCCAGCACCTGGGGGGGGCGTCAATCCTACGAGCAGTACTTC. As protein: CASTWGGRQSYEQYF.